The clone carrying this T cell receptor beta chain was observed many times. Its target is unknown. It was RNA transcripts that yielded the amplified TCR beta CDR3 regions. HTBI primers were used for first-round RT-PCR of the TCR CDR3. Via MiXCR, TCRdb re-called the multiplex PCR reads, giving one row per CDR3 protein. The table has around 290,000 distinct CDR3 sequences, about an eighth seen once. The source of the sample is a study of T cells in Graves' hyperthyroidism and ophthalmopathy. Trimming removed 2 bases from V and 0 bases from J; junction bases left unmatched: 10. The CDR3 is 17 residues long. CDR1 is SGHKS and CDR2 is YYEKEE in the germline V gene (reference sequence). Study outcomes and limitations: A model built on 13 V-J features separated ophthalmopathy from stable hyperthyroidism. The model anticipated ophthalmopathy a median approximately 6.6 months pre-onset.

Fresh peripheral blood, about 10 ml of it, supplied the PBMCs. The source of this sequence is a woman in her twenties or thirties with Graves' hyperthyroidism that later progressed to Graves' ophthalmopathy. The chain recombines TRBV5-5 with TRBJ1-1; 7 bases match TRBD1. The source material was blood. The DNA for the CDR3 is TGTGCCAGCAGCTTCAGCGACCGGGACAGTATGAACACTGAAGCTTTCTTT. It specifies CASSFSDRDSMNTEAFF.